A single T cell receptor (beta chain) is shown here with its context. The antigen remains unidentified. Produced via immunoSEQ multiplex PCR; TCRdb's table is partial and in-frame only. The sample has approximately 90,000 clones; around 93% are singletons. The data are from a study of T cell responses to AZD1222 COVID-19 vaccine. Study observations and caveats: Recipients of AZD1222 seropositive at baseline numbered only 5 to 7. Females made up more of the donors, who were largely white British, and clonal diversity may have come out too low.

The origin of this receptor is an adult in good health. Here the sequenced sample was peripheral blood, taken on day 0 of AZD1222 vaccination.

This chain's CDR3 is CAIRDGQASHYDEQYF. CDR3 sequence (DNA): TGTGCCATCAGAGACGGACAGGCCTCTCACTACGACGAGCAGTACTTC. V is TRBV10-3 and J is TRBJ2-7; 7 bases agree with TRBD1. Germline loops: CDR1 ENHRY, CDR2 SYGVKD. CDR3 length: 16 amino acids. Germline trimming cut 6 bases from V and 5 bases from J; bases unmatched to any gene: 16.